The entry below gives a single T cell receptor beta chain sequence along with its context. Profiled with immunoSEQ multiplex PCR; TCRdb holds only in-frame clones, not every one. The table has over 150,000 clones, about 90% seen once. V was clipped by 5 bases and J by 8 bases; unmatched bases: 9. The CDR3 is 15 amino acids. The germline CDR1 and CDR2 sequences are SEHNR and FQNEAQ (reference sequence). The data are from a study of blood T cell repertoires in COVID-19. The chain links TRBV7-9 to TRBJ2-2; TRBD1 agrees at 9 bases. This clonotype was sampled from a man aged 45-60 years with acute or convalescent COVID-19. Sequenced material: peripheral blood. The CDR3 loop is CASSPKQGASGELFF. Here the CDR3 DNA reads TGTGCCAGCAGCCCGAAACAGGGGGCAAGTGGGGAGCTGTTTTTT.